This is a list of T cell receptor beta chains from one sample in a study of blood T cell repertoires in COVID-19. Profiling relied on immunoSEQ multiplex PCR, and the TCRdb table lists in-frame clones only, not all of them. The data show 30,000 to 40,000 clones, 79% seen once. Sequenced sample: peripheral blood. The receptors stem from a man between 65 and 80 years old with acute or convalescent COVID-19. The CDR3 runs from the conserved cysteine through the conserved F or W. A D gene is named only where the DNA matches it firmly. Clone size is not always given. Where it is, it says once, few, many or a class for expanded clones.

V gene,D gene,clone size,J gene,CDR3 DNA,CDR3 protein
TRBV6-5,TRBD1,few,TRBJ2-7,TGTGCCAGCAGTTTGGACAGGGCCTACGAGCAGTACTTC,CASSLDRAYEQYF
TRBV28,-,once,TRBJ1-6,TGTGCCAGCAGCCCACGGACTGGGGTGAGATCACCCCTCCACTTT,CASSPRTGVRSPLHF
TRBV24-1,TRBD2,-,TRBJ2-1,TGTGCCACCAGCCCTAGGACTAGCGGGAGTTCCTACAATGAGCAGTTCTTC,CATSPRTSGSSYNEQFF
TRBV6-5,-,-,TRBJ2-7,TGTGCCAGCAGTTACTTGCAGGGTTCCTACGAGCAGTACTTC,CASSYLQGSYEQYF
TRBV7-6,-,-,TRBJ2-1,TGTGCCAGCAGCTTAGCGGCGGGACCACACCCTGAGCAGTTCTTC,CASSLAAGPHPEQFF
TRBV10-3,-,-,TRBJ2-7,TGTGCCATCAGTGGTCAGGGGAACCACGAGCAGTACTTC,CAISGQGNHEQYF
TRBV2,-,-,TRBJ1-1,TGTGCCAGCAGTGCGGGGGGTTGGACTGAAGCTTTCTTT,CASSAGGWTEAFF
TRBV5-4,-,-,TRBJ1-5,TGTGCCAGCAGCTCCCCCGGGAAGCCCCAGCATTTT,CASSSPGKPQHF
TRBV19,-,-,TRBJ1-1,TGTGCCAGTAGTATCTCAGGGAACACTGAAGCTTTCTTT,CASSISGNTEAFF
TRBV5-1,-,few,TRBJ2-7,TGCGCCAGCAGCTTGGGGACATATTCCTACGAGCAGTACTTC,CASSLGTYSYEQYF
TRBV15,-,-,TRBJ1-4,TGTGCCACCAGTAGAGAGGGCCTTGCGGAAAAACTGTTTTTT,CATSREGLAEKLFF
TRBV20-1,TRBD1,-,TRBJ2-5,TGCAGTGCTAGTACAGGGGACATGGAGACCCAGTACTTC,CSASTGDMETQYF
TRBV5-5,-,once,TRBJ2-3,TGTGCCAGCAGCTTGGTTTGGAGGGCCGTAACAGATACGCAGTATTTT,CASSLVWRAVTDTQYF
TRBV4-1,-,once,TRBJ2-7,TGCGCCAGCAGCCAAGATGCGGGGAGAAACGAGCAGTACTTC,CASSQDAGRNEQYF
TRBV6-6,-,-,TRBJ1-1,TGTGCCAGCAGTCGGGGAGGGGCAGGAATTATGAACACTGAAGCTTTCTTT,CASSRGGAGIMNTEAFF
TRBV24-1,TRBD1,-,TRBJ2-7,TGTGCCACCGGACAGGGTTACGAGCAGTACTTC,CATGQGYEQYF
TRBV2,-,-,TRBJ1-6,TGTGCCAGCAGTGGGGAGGGGCGCGTCGCACCCCTCCACTTT,CASSGEGRVAPLHF
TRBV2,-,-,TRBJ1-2,TGTGCCAGCAGGTTACAGGGTTGGGGCTATGGCTACACCTTC,CASRLQGWGYGYTF
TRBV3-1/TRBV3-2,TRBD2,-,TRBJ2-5,TGTGCCAGCAGCCCTCGGACTAGCGGGCAAGAGACCCAGTACTTC,CASSPRTSGQETQYF
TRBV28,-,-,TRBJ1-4,TGTGCCAGCATAAGCACCCGGGATGAAAAACTGTTTTTT,CASISTRDEKLFF
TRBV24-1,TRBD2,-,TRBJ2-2,TGTGCCACCAGTGAAGGGACTACAAACACCGGGGAGCTGTTTTTT,CATSEGTTNTGELFF
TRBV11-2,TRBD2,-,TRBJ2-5,TGTGCCAGCAGCTTCCCGACTAGCGGGAGTTCTCGGCAAGAGACCCAGTACTTC,CASSFPTSGSSRQETQYF
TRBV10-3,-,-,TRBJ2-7,TGTGCCATCAGTGAGATGAGAGACGAGCAGTACTTC,CAISEMRDEQYF
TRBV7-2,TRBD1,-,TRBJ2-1,TGTGCCAGCAGCTCTCGACAGGGGATCTCCTACAATGAGCAGTTCTTC,CASSSRQGISYNEQFF
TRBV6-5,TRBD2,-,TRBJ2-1,TGTGCCAGCCGAAGGACTAGCGGGAGGAATGAGCAGTTCTTC,CASRRTSGRNEQFF
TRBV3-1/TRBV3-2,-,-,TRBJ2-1,TGTGCCAGCAGCCAAGCGGGGAGCTCCTACAATGAGCAGTTCTTC,CASSQAGSSYNEQFF
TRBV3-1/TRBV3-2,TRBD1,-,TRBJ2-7,TGTGCCAGCAGCGTCACGGGACAGAACTACGAGCAGTACTTC,CASSVTGQNYEQYF
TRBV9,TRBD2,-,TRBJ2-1,TGTGCCAGCAGCGTAGCGGTAGCGGGGGCTTACAATGAGCAGTTCTTC,CASSVAVAGAYNEQFF
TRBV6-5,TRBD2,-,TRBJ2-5,TGTGCCAGCAGTTACTCGGCCGGACTAGCTCAGTACTTC,CASSYSAGLAQYF
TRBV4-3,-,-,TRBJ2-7,TGCGCCAGCAGCCAAGATCACGGTACCTACGAGCAGTACTTC,CASSQDHGTYEQYF
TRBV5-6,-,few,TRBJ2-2,TGTGCCAGCAGCTTGCCAGGGTCAACCGGGGAGCTGTTTTTT,CASSLPGSTGELFF
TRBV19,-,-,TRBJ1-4,TGTGCCAGTGTCCGAGGGCACGGTGAAAAACTGTTTTTT,CASVRGHGEKLFF
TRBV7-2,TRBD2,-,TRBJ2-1,TGTGCCAGCAGCTCCCAGCGGGGGGTCTCCAATGAGCAGTTCTTC,CASSSQRGVSNEQFF
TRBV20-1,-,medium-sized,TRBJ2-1,TGCAGTGCTAGTGTTTGGCTTGAGCAGTTCTTC,CSASVWLEQFF
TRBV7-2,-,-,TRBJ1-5,TGTGCCAGCAGCTTGGGGGGGACCCTCAATCAGCCCCAGCATTTT,CASSLGGTLNQPQHF
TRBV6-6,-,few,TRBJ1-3,TGTGCCAGCAACCCCAAAGGAGGGGGAAACACCATATATTTT,CASNPKGGGNTIYF
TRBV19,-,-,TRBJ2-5,TGTGCCAGTAGTTCTCAGGAAAAGGAGACCCAGTACTTC,CASSSQEKETQYF
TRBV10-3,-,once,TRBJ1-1,TGTGCCATCAGTGTACCCCCTCTGACAGTGAACACTGAAGCTTTCTTT,CAISVPPLTVNTEAFF
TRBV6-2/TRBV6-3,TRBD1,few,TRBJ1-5,TGTGCCAGCAGTCGAGGCCCGGGACAGGCCCATCAGCCCCAGCATTTT,CASSRGPGQAHQPQHF
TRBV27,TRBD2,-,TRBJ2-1,TGTGCCAGCAGTTCATCGGGACTAGCGGGATACAATGAGCAGTTCTTC,CASSSSGLAGYNEQFF